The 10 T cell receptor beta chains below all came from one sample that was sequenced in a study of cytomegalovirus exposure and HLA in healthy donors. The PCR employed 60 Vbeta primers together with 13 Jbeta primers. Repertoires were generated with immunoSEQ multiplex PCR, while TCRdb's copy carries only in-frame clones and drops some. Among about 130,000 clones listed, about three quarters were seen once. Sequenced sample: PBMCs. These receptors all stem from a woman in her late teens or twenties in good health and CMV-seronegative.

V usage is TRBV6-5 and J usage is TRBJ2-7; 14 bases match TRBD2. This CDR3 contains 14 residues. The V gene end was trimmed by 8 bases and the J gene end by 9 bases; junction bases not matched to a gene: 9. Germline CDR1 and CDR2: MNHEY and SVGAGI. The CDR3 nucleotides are TGTGCCAGCGGCCAGACTAGCGGGAGGGCCGGGCAGTACTTC. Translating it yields CASGQTSGRAGQYF.

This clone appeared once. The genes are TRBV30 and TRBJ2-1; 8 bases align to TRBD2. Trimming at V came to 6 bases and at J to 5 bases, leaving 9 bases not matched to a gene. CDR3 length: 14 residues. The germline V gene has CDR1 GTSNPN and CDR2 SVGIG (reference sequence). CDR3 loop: CACGREGRDNEQFF. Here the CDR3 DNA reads TGTGCCTGCGGGAGGGAGGGCCGGGACAATGAGCAGTTCTTC.

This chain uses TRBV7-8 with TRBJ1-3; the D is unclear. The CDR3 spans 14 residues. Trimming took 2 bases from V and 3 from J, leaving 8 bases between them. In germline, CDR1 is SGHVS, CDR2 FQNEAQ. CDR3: CASSLRVYGNTIYF. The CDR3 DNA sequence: TGTGCCAGCAGCTTACGAGTTTATGGAAACACCATATATTTT. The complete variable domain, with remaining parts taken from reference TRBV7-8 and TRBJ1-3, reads GAGVSQSPRYKVAKRGQDVALRCDPISGHVSLFWYQQALGQGPEFLTYFQNEAQLDKSGLPSDRFFAERPEGSVSTLKIQRTQQEDSAVYLCASSLRVYGNTIYFGEGSWLTVV.

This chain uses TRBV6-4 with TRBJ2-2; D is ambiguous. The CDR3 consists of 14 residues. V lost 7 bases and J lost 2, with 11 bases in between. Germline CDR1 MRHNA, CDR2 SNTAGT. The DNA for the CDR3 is TGTGCCAGCAAGCTAGACGGCAACACCGGGGAGCTGTTTTTT. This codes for CASKLDGNTGELFF.

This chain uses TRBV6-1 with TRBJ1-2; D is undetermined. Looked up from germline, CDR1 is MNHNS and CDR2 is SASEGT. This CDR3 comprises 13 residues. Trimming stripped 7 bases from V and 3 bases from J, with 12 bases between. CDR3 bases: TGTGCCAGCATAAATGGGGAGGACTATGGCTACACCTTC. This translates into CASINGEDYGYTF.

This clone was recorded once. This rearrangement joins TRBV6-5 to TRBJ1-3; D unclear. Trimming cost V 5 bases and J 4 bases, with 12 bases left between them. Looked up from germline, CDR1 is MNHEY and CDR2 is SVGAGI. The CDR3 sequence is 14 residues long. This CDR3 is CASSRQVPGNTIYF. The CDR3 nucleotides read TGTGCCAGCAGTCGCCAGGTACCCGGAAACACCATATATTTT.

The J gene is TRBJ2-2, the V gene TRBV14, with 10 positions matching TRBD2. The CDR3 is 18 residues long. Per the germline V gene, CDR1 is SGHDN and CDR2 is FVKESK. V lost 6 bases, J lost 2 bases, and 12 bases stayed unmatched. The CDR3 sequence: CASSKTFGTSANTGELFF. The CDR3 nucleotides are TGTGCCAGCAGTAAAACGTTCGGGACTAGCGCCAACACCGGGGAGCTGTTTTTT.

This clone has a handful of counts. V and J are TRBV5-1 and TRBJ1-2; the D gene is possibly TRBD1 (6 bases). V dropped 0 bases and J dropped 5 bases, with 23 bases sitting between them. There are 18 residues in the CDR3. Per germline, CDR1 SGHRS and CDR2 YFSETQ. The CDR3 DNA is TGCGCCAGCAGCTTGGCCGCCTCGCGGCAGGGGAAGGAGTATGGCTACACCTTC. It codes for CASSLAASRQGKEYGYTF.

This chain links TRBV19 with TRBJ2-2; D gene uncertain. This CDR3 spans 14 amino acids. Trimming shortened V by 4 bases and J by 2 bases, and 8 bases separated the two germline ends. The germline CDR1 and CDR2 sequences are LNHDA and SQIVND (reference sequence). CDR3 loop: CASSTGYNTGELFF. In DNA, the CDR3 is TGTGCCAGTAGTACAGGTTATAACACCGGGGAGCTGTTTTTT.

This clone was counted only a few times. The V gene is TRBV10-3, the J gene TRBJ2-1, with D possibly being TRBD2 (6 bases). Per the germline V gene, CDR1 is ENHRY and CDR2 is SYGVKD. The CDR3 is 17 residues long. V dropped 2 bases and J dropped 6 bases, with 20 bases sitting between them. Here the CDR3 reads CAISEGLGREPINEQFF. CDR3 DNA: TGTGCCATCAGTGAGGGGCTAGGACGGGAGCCGATCAATGAGCAGTTCTTC.